A selection of T cell receptor beta chains follows, all from one sample in a study of cytomegalovirus exposure and HLA in healthy donors. Only in-frame clones appear in the TCRdb table, and some are missing; sequencing was by immunoSEQ multiplex PCR. The sample yields roughly 130,000 clones, more than 55% seen once. Sequenced sample: PBMCs. Every receptor here comes from a woman aged 60-75 years in good health and CMV-seronegative. Both conserved end residues are part of each CDR3. The order of the fields is clone size, J gene, D gene, V gene, CDR3 DNA, CDR3 protein. The D gene is left open where the match is weak. Clone size is shown for a subset of rows, as once, few, many or a class of expanded clone.

>NA|TRBJ2-3|TRBD2|TRBV5-8
TGTGCCAGCACCCTTGGGACCGGGACTAGCAAGTCAGATACGCAGTATTTT
CASTLGTGTSKSDTQYF
>NA|TRBJ1-5|TRBD1|TRBV19
TGTGCCAGTAGTTTGGACAGGGCGAGGGGTCAGCCCCAGCATTTT
CASSLDRARGQPQHF
>NA|TRBJ1-1|TRBD1|TRBV6-5
TGTGCCAGCAGTTATTACCTGGGACAGGGAGAAGGTGAAGCTTTCTTT
CASSYYLGQGEGEAFF
>NA|TRBJ2-7|NA|TRBV27
TGTGCCAGCAGTTTTCAGGGTCTGGCGTACGAGCAGTACTTC
CASSFQGLAYEQYF
>NA|TRBJ2-1|TRBD2|TRBV11-1
TGTGCCAGCAGCTTATACCTAGCGGGGGGCAATGAGCAGTTCTTC
CASSLYLAGGNEQFF
>few|TRBJ2-1|NA|TRBV10-2
TGCGCCAGCAGTGAGCTGGCAGGTTTTTTGAATGAGCAGTTCTTC
CASSELAGFLNEQFF
>NA|TRBJ2-7|TRBD1|TRBV5-3
TGTGCCAGAAGCGGCCGGGACAGGGGGATCAACCCCTACGAGCAGTACTTC
CARSGRDRGINPYEQYF
>NA|TRBJ2-7|NA|TRBV5-4
TGTGCCAGCAGCCCTAGGTCGACAGTTATATCCTACGAGCAGTACTTC
CASSPRSTVISYEQYF
>NA|TRBJ2-5|TRBD1|TRBV5-4
TGTGCCAGCAGCGTCCAGGGGGTCCAGGAGACCCAGTACTTC
CASSVQGVQETQYF
>once|TRBJ1-4|NA|TRBV5-4
TGTGCCAGCAGCTTCGCAACTAATGAAAAACTGTTTTTT
CASSFATNEKLFF
>few|TRBJ2-7|TRBD2|TRBV6-5
TGTGCCAGCAGTTCGGGACTAGCGGGGGAGCAGTACTTC
CASSSGLAGEQYF
>NA|TRBJ2-1|TRBD2|TRBV5-1
TGCGCCAGCAGCCCCGAACTAGCGGACCTTCGTAATGAGCAGTTCTTC
CASSPELADLRNEQFF
>NA|TRBJ2-7|TRBD1|TRBV23-1
TGCGCCAGCAGTCCCTCCCGACAGGGTAGTCGCTACGAGCAGTACTTC
CASSPSRQGSRYEQYF
>NA|TRBJ2-5|TRBD2|TRBV27
TGTGCCAGCAGTTTGACGGCGGGGGGGCCGAGGAAGACCCAGTACTTC
CASSLTAGGPRKTQYF
>NA|TRBJ1-4|TRBD1|TRBV7-9
TGTTCCAGCCAGGACAGGGGTGAAAAACTGTTTTTT
CSSQDRGEKLFF
>NA|TRBJ1-5|TRBD1|TRBV6-1
TGTGCCAGCAGAGAGACAGGGGGCAATCAGCCCCAGCATTTT
CASRETGGNQPQHF
>NA|TRBJ2-3|NA|TRBV6-4
TGTGCCAGCAGTGACCCCCCGGGGGACTTGGATACGCAGTATTTT
CASSDPPGDLDTQYF
>NA|TRBJ1-1|NA|TRBV6-5
TGTGCCAGCCGACTTTCCTCCAGTCTCTTTCGGGCTTTCTTT
CASRLSSSLFRAFF
>NA|TRBJ1-3|NA|TRBV28
TGTGCCAGCAGTTCAGGAGCGGACCCCCTGGGAAACACCATATATTTT
CASSSGADPLGNTIYF
>NA|TRBJ1-3|TRBD1|TRBV2
TGTGCCAGCAGCCCCACAGGGGTTGGAAACACCATATATTTT
CASSPTGVGNTIYF
>NA|TRBJ2-5|TRBD1|TRBV19
TGTGCCAGTAGTATGGGACAGGGACTACAAGAGACCCAGTACTTC
CASSMGQGLQETQYF
>NA|TRBJ2-3|TRBD2|TRBV5-8
TGTGCCAGCAGCTTGCTGGGACTAGCGGGGGGGCCGAATACGCAGTATTTT
CASSLLGLAGGPNTQYF
>NA|TRBJ1-1|NA|TRBV15
TGTGCCACCAGCAGAGATAGTATAACTGAAGCTTTCTTT
CATSRDSITEAFF
>few|TRBJ1-1|NA|TRBV6-1
TGTGCCAGCACGCGGGGGTGGAGGCAGGACACTGAAGCTTTCTTT
CASTRGWRQDTEAFF
>few|TRBJ2-5|NA|TRBV6-6
TGTGCCAGCAGTTACTCGGAGTTTCAAGAGACCCAGTACTTC
CASSYSEFQETQYF
>NA|TRBJ2-1|NA|TRBV29-1
TGCAGCGTTTTACAGGGTATCGATGAGCAGTTCTTC
CSVLQGIDEQFF
>NA|TRBJ2-6|TRBD2|TRBV10-3
TGTGCCATCAGTGGCGGGGGGGGAGGCTCTGGGGCCAACGTCCTGACTTTC
CAISGGGGGSGANVLTF
>NA|TRBJ2-7|TRBD1|TRBV5-4
TGTGCCAGCAGCTTGGTGGGACAGGGAGGTTGGGAGCAGTACTTC
CASSLVGQGGWEQYF
>NA|TRBJ2-5|TRBD2|TRBV11-3
TGTGCCAGCAGCCCGGGACTAGCGGGGGGCGACGAGACCCAGTACTTC
CASSPGLAGGDETQYF
>NA|TRBJ2-2|TRBD2|TRBV5-6
TGTGCCAGCAGCCTGCAAGGGACTAGTGTTTGGGAGCTGTTTTTT
CASSLQGTSVWELFF
>NA|TRBJ2-1|NA|TRBV19
TGTGCCAGTAGTATTGGACTTAACAATGAGCAGTTCTTC
CASSIGLNNEQFF
>NA|TRBJ1-2|NA|TRBV6-1
TGTGCCAGCAGAAAGGAGGGGAGAGAAGGCTACACCTTC
CASRKEGREGYTF
>NA|TRBJ2-3|NA|TRBV12-5
TGTGCTAGTGGTTTGGTACTCTCCACAGATACGCAGTATTTT
CASGLVLSTDTQYF
>NA|TRBJ2-6|NA|TRBV19
TGTGCCAGCCAAACAAGCTCTGGGGCCAACGTCCTGACTTTC
CASQTSSGANVLTF
>NA|TRBJ1-4|NA|TRBV6-5
TGTGCCAGCCACAAATCGGGGGCAACTAATGAAAAACTGTTTTTT
CASHKSGATNEKLFF
>NA|TRBJ1-2|TRBD1|TRBV6-1
TGTGCCAGCAGTATAATCGACAGGGGAGGTGGCTACACCTTC
CASSIIDRGGGYTF
>NA|TRBJ1-5|NA|TRBV28
TGTGCCAGCAGGTTCCCGGGGGGCTCGGGTCAGCCCCAGCATTTT
CASRFPGGSGQPQHF
>NA|TRBJ1-2|NA|TRBV11-2
TGTGCCAGCAGCTTCGAGGGCGCTGGCTACACCTTC
CASSFEGAGYTF
>NA|TRBJ2-4|TRBD1|TRBV7-9
TGTGCCAGCAGCTCGGGACAGGGATTCATTCAGTACTTC
CASSSGQGFIQYF
>few|TRBJ1-4|TRBD1|TRBV5-5
TGTGCCAGCAGCTCCCTGCGGACAGGGGGCAATGAAAAACTGTTTTTT
CASSSLRTGGNEKLFF